The text below deals with one TCR beta chain. This sample stems from a study of blood T cell repertoires in COVID-19. Looking at the study overall: The United States, Italy and Spain provided the acute and convalescent COVID-19 samples.

The data were produced by immunoSEQ multiplex PCR, yet TCRdb's version contains in-frame clones alone and is incomplete. Of 390,000 or so clones listed, 83% are singletons. The J segment lost 7 bases and the V segment lost 5 bases, leaving 11 bases of the junction unmatched. The CDR3 runs 15 residues. Germline V gene sequence: CDR1 SGHTA, CDR2 FQGNSA. The chain links TRBV7-2 to TRBJ2-1, with TRBD1 matching 7 bases. This TCR derives from a woman aged 50 to 60 who had recovered from COVID-19. The sample was PBMCs or T cells enriched from blood (not recorded which). CDR3 residues: CASSPSAGGRNEQFF. CDR3 DNA: TGTGCCAGCAGCCCTTCGGCAGGGGGAAGGAATGAGCAGTTCTTC.